The rows below give T cell receptor beta chains drawn from one sample of a study of STAT3 mutations in large granular lymphocyte leukemia. Clones were sequenced by immunoSEQ multiplex PCR, and TCRdb holds only the in-frame ones, with some missing. This sample has 35,000 or so clones, with approximately 90% found just once. The sequenced sample consisted of PBMCs. These receptors came from a human donor with T large granular lymphocyte leukemia. Some clones in this sample may be carry-over from other donors' samples. CDR3s include the opening cysteine and the closing phenylalanine or tryptophan. D genes are given only for firm matches. Rows give clone size only sometimes, using once, few, many, or a class for an expanded clone.

J	D	length	V	size	CDR3	DNA
TRBJ1-2	-	14	TRBV5-1	-	CASSLDRPTYGYTF	TGCGCCAGCAGCCTAGACAGGCCTACCTATGGCTACACCTTC
TRBJ1-6	-	14	TRBV5-5	-	CASSPDQGFVALHF	TGTGCCAGCAGCCCCGACCAGGGGTTTGTCGCCCTCCACTTT
TRBJ1-2	-	11	TRBV20-1	-	CSAPQLYGYTF	TGCAGTGCTCCACAGTTATATGGCTACACCTTC
TRBJ1-1	-	13	TRBV7-2	-	CASSLDRNTEAFF	TGTGCCAGCAGCTTAGACAGGAACACTGAAGCTTTCTTT
TRBJ1-1	-	13	TRBV7-8	-	CASSTQGNTEAFF	TGTGCCAGCAGCACACAGGGGAACACTGAAGCTTTCTTT
TRBJ1-6	-	15	TRBV25-1	-	CASSEKARFASPLHF	TGTGCCAGCAGTGAAAAGGCACGCTTCGCCTCACCCCTCCACTTT
TRBJ1-1	-	13	TRBV7-9	-	CASSLAVYTGQLF	TGTGCCAGCAGCTTAGCGGTTTACACAGGGCAGCTCTTT
TRBJ1-2	-	14	TRBV7-9	-	CASSLAEGIYGYTF	TGTGCCAGCAGCTTAGCCGAAGGAATCTATGGCTACACCTTC
TRBJ1-3	TRBD1	14	TRBV18	-	CASSPQGAGNTIYF	TGTGCCAGCTCACCACAGGGGGCGGGAAACACCATATATTTT
TRBJ2-3	-	11	TRBV4-1	-	CASAKADTQYF	TGCGCCAGCGCCAAGGCAGATACGCAGTATTTT
TRBJ1-2	-	14	TRBV9	few	CASSVREGDYGYTF	TGTGCCAGCAGCGTGAGGGAGGGCGACTATGGCTACACCTTC
TRBJ2-5	-	12	TRBV30	-	CARDLVGETQYF	TGTGCTCGCGACCTGGTGGGGGAGACCCAGTACTTC
TRBJ2-7	-	16	TRBV27	-	CASSMIAGLETYEQYF	TGTGCCAGCAGTATGATCGCGGGGCTGGAAACCTACGAGCAGTACTTC
TRBJ2-5	TRBD1	16	TRBV6-1	-	CASSELGGTGRETQYF	TGTGCCAGCAGTGAATTAGGAGGGACAGGGAGGGAGACCCAGTACTTC
TRBJ1-1	-	13	TRBV14	-	CASSQGTGAGAFF	TGTGCCAGCAGCCAAGGGACGGGGGCCGGGGCTTTCTTT
TRBJ2-3	TRBD1	16	TRBV5-1	once	CASSLVRTGWTDTQYF	TGCGCCAGCAGCTTGGTTCGGACAGGATGGACCGATACGCAGTATTTT
TRBJ1-1	-	11	TRBV15	-	CATKFLEEAFF	TGTGCCACCAAATTTTTGGAGGAAGCTTTCTTT
TRBJ1-6	TRBD1	15	TRBV7-2	-	CASSLQGAVNSPLHF	TGTGCCAGCAGCTTACAGGGGGCAGTCAATTCACCCCTCCACTTT
TRBJ2-7	-	14	TRBV28	once	CASSIWPSSYEQYF	TGTGCCAGCAGTATATGGCCCAGCTCCTACGAGCAGTACTTC
TRBJ1-1	TRBD1	16	TRBV5-6	-	CASSLARDSSNTEAFF	TGTGCCAGCAGCTTGGCCCGGGACAGTTCGAACACTGAAGCTTTCTTT
TRBJ2-5	TRBD2	16	TRBV9	-	CASSVGLAGVEETQYF	TGTGCCAGCAGCGTAGGACTAGCGGGGGTTGAAGAGACCCAGTACTTC
TRBJ2-6	-	15	TRBV5-4	-	CASSRQSSGANVLTF	TGTGCCAGCAGCCGACAGTCCTCTGGGGCCAACGTCCTGACTTTC
TRBJ1-5	-	15	TRBV7-2	-	CASSLDLAGSQPQHF	TGTGCCAGCAGCTTAGATCTGGCAGGGTCCCAGCCCCAGCATTTT
TRBJ1-1	-	13	TRBV7-2	-	CASSLAGNTEAFF	TGTGCCAGCAGCTTAGCGGGGAACACTGAAGCTTTCTTT
TRBJ2-2	TRBD1	16	TRBV5-1	-	CASTQRGTANTGELFF	TGCGCCAGCACCCAGAGGGGGACAGCGAACACCGGGGAGCTGTTTTTT
TRBJ1-2	-	15	TRBV2	-	CASSSRVAQTYGYTF	TGTGCCAGCAGTTCGAGGGTGGCCCAGACTTATGGCTACACCTTC
TRBJ1-2	-	13	TRBV16	few	CASSPPGVGGYTF	TGTGCCAGCAGCCCCCCGGGGGTAGGAGGCTACACCTTC
TRBJ1-5	TRBD1	16	TRBV5-1	once	CASSPGTGLGGQPQHF	TGCGCCAGCAGCCCGGGGACAGGGCTCGGTGGTCAGCCCCAGCATTTT
TRBJ1-1	-	13	TRBV2	-	CASSGQQNTEAFF	TGTGCCAGCAGTGGACAGCAAAACACTGAAGCTTTCTTT
TRBJ2-1	-	14	TRBV5-4	few	CASSFGGEDNEQFF	TGTGCCAGCAGCTTCGGCGGGGAAGACAATGAGCAGTTCTTC
TRBJ2-5	TRBD2	16	TRBV9	-	CASSPQTGLARETQYF	TGTGCCAGCAGCCCGCAGACGGGACTAGCTAGGGAGACCCAGTACTTC
TRBJ2-5	-	16	TRBV2	-	CASIREPGALWETQYF	TGTGCCAGCATCAGAGAGCCGGGGGCTTTGTGGGAGACCCAGTACTTC
TRBJ1-5	TRBD1	14	TRBV5-5	-	CASSYTGGHQPQHF	TGTGCCAGCAGCTACACAGGGGGCCATCAGCCCCAGCATTTT
TRBJ1-1	-	15	TRBV5-1	-	CASSLDRGGGTEAFF	TGCGCCAGCAGCTTGGATCGGGGAGGTGGCACTGAAGCTTTCTTT
TRBJ1-1	-	14	TRBV29-1	-	CSVEGGAWYTEAFF	TGCAGCGTTGAAGGGGGGGCGTGGTACACTGAAGCTTTCTTT
TRBJ2-7	TRBD1	14	TRBV6-1	-	CASQTGGESYEQYF	TGTGCCAGTCAGACAGGGGGCGAGTCCTACGAGCAGTACTTC
TRBJ2-1	TRBD1	13	TRBV5-1	-	CASSLGQYNEQFF	TGCGCCAGCAGTTTGGGACAGTACAATGAGCAGTTCTTC
TRBJ1-1	-	15	TRBV10-3	-	CATVWTRGRNTEAFF	TGTGCCACCGTCTGGACGAGAGGCCGGAACACTGAAGCTTTCTTT
TRBJ2-1	TRBD2	16	TRBV27	-	CASSLSLAGGPSEQFF	TGTGCCAGCAGTTTGTCCCTAGCGGGGGGGCCGAGTGAGCAGTTCTTC
TRBJ1-2	TRBD1	15	TRBV11-2	-	CASSTGTGGDYGYTF	TGTGCCAGCAGCACAGGGACAGGGGGCGACTATGGCTACACCTTC
TRBJ2-3	-	13	TRBV19	-	CASSPERLGLAYF	TGTGCCAGTAGCCCTGAACGGCTCGGACTGGCGTATTTT
TRBJ2-3	TRBD2	14	TRBV5-1	-	CASSERGGTDTQYF	TGCGCCAGCAGTGAGCGGGGGGGCACAGATACGCAGTATTTT
TRBJ2-5	-	14	TRBV7-9	-	CASSLGTARETQYF	TGTGCCAGCAGCTTAGGGACTGCACGGGAGACCCAGTACTTC
TRBJ1-4	TRBD1	14	TRBV25-1	-	CASRGQGRGEKLFF	TGTGCCAGCAGAGGACAGGGACGGGGTGAAAAACTGTTTTTT
TRBJ2-2	TRBD2	15	TRBV7-9	-	CASSWGGVNTGELFF	TGTGCCAGCAGCTGGGGGGGGGTTAACACCGGGGAGCTGTTTTTT
TRBJ1-2	-	12	TRBV30	-	CAWSEVKYGYTF	TGTGCCTGGAGTGAGGTGAAGTATGGCTACACCTTC
TRBJ1-2	-	16	TRBV5-8	-	CASSSAMGWGGDGYTF	TGTGCCAGCAGCTCCGCAATGGGGTGGGGAGGAGATGGCTACACCTTC
TRBJ1-4	-	14	TRBV6-5	-	CASSPVGTDEKLFF	TGTGCCAGCAGCCCGGTTGGAACTGATGAAAAACTGTTTTTT
TRBJ1-5	TRBD1	14	TRBV5-1	-	CASSETGGRQPQHF	TGCGCCAGTTCAGAGACAGGGGGGCGACAGCCCCAGCATTTT
TRBJ2-1	-	12	TRBV10-3	-	CAISERTSEQFF	TGTGCCATCAGTGAGAGGACATCCGAGCAGTTCTTC
TRBJ2-3	TRBD2	16	TRBV7-9	-	CASSYPGGGGTDTQYF	TGTGCCAGCAGCTACCCGGGGGGAGGGGGCACAGATACGCAGTATTTT
TRBJ1-2	TRBD1	15	TRBV27	-	CASSSLGEGANGYTF	TGTGCCAGCAGTTCCCTGGGGGAGGGGGCGAATGGCTACACCTTC